This T cell receptor beta chain was recorded in a study of cytomegalovirus exposure and HLA in healthy donors. Overall study: There were around 100 million unique TCR beta sequences, drawn from about 200 million T cells, in an earlier analysis.

Looked up from germline, CDR1 is SEHNR and CDR2 is FQNEAQ (reference sequence). This CDR3 comprises 15 residues. A note on this clone: Its antigen is unknown. One end of the junction varies from germline; a read error may be responsible.

Whole-study results and caveats: Reported results showed that the classifier diagnosed cytomegalovirus status with high specificity and sensitivity.

PCR was performed using 60 Vbeta and 13 Jbeta primers. Clones were read by immunoSEQ multiplex PCR, and TCRdb kept only the in-frame ones, dropping some. Among about 83,000 clones listed, around 81% were seen once. Sequenced material: PBMCs. The chain recombines TRBV7-9 with TRBJ1-5, with TRBD1 matching 8 bases. This sequence was found in a woman aged 30 to 39 in good health and CMV-seronegative. This chain's CDR3 is CSSSFETGGNQPQHF. CDR3 in DNA: TGTTCCAGCAGCTTTGAAACAGGGGGAAATCAGCCCCAGCATTTT.